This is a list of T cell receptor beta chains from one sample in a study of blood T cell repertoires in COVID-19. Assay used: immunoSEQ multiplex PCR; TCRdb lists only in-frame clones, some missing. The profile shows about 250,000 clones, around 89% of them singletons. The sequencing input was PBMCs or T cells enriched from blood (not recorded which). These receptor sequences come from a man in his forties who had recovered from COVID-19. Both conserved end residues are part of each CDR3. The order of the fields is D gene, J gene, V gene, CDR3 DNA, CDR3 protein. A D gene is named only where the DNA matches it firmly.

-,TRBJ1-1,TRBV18,TGTGCCAGCTCACCAGTGGACAGCCCGTCTGGTGAAGCTTTCTTT,CASSPVDSPSGEAFF
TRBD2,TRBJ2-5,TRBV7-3,TGTGCCAGCAGCTTAAGCATAGCGGGGGGCCAAGAGACCCAGTACTTC,CASSLSIAGGQETQYF
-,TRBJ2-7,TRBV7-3,TGTGCCAGCAGCTTACTAGGACAAGGGGCCTACGAGCAGTACTTC,CASSLLGQGAYEQYF
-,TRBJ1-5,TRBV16,TGTGCCAGCAGCCAATCGTCAGATAGCAATCAGCCCCAGCATTTT,CASSQSSDSNQPQHF
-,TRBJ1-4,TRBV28,TGTGCCAGCAGGATAACAGGCTTTAATGAAAAACTGTTTTTT,CASRITGFNEKLFF
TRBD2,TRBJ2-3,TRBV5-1,TGCGCCAGCAGCTTGGGGCTAGCGGGAGGCGCAGATACGCAGTATTTT,CASSLGLAGGADTQYF
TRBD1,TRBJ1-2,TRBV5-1,TGCGCCAGCCGAAGACAGGGGTCGAGGGTGGATGGCTACACCTTC,CASRRQGSRVDGYTF
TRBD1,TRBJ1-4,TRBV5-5,TGTGCCAGCAGCTTGGGACGGATCGACAGGGTCTATGAAAAACTGTTTTTT,CASSLGRIDRVYEKLFF
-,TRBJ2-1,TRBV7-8,TGTGCCAGCAGCTCCTCAGCTCAGGTTACGTACAATGAGCAGTTCTTC,CASSSSAQVTYNEQFF
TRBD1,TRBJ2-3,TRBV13,TGTGCCAGCAGCTTAGGGGACAGGGTGGCAGATACGCAGTATTTT,CASSLGDRVADTQYF
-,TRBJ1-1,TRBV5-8,TGTGCCAGCAGCTTGTCCCCAGAAAACACTGAAGCTTTCTTT,CASSLSPENTEAFF
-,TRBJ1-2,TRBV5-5,TGTGCCAGCACCCCAGCGTATCAAGACGGCTATGGCTACACCTTC,CASTPAYQDGYGYTF
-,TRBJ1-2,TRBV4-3,TGCGCCAGCAGCCAAGATGCAGGAAACTATGGCTACACCTTC,CASSQDAGNYGYTF
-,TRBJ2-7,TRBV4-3,TGCGCCAGCAGCCAAGACTCCGGACCTAGCGATTACGAGCAGTACTTC,CASSQDSGPSDYEQYF
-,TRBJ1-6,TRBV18,TGTGCCAGCTCACCAGAAACGAGCAGTGGACTTAATTCACCCCTCCACTTT,CASSPETSSGLNSPLHF
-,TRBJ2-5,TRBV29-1,TGCAGCGCTGCGGGCCCGGAGACCCAGTACTTC,CSAAGPETQYF
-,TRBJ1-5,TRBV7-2,TGTGCCAGCAGCTCAAACAGGGCAAGCAATCAGCCCCAGCATTTT,CASSSNRASNQPQHF
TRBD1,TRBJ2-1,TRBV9,TGTGCCAGCAGCGTCCGACAGGGGGCTAAGTACAATGAGCAGTTCTTC,CASSVRQGAKYNEQFF
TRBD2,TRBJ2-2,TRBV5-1,TGCGCCAGCAGTAGGGGACTAGAGGTCGGGGAGCTGTTTTTT,CASSRGLEVGELFF
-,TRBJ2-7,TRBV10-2,TGCGCCAGCAGCGTCGAGTCCTACGAGCAGTACTTC,CASSVESYEQYF